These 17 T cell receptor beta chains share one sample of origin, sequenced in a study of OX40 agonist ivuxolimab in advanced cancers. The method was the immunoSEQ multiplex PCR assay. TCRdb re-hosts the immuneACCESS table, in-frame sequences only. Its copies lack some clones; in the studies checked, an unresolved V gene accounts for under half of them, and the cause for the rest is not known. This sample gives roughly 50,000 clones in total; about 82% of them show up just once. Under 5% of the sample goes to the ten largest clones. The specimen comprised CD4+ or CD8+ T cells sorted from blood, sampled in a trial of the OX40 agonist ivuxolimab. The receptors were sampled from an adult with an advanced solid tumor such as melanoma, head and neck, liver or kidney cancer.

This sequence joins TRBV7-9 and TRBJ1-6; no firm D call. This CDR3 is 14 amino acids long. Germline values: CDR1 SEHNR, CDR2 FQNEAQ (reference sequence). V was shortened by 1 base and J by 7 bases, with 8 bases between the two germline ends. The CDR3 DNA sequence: TGTGCCAGCAGCTTAGAGGCGGCGAATTCACCCCTCCACTTT. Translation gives CASSLEAANSPLHF.

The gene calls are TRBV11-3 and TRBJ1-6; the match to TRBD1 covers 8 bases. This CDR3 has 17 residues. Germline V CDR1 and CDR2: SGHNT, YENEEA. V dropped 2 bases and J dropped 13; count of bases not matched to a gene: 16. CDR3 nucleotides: TGTGCCAGCAGCTTAACGTTGAGCAGGACAGGGTCGGTTCCCCTCCACTTT. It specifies CASSLTLSRTGSVPLHF.

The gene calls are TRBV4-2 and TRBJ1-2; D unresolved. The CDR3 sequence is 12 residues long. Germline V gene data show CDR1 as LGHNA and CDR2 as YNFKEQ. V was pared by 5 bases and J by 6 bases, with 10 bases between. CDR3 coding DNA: TGTGCCAGCAGCACCCGGACGGATGGCTACACCTTC. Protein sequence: CASSTRTDGYTF.

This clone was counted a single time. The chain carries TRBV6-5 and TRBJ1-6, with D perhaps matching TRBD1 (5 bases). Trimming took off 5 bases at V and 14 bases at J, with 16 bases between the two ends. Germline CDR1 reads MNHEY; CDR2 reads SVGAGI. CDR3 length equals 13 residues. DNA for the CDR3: TGTGCCAGCAGTCGGGGCCGCTGGGTGACCCTCCACTTT. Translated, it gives CASSRGRWVTLHF.

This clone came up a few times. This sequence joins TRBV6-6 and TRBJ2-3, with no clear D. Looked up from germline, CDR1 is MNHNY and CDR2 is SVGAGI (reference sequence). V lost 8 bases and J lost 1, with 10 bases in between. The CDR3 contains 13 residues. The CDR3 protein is CASLPGGTDTQYF. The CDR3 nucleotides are TGTGCCAGCCTGCCTGGGGGCACAGATACGCAGTATTTT.

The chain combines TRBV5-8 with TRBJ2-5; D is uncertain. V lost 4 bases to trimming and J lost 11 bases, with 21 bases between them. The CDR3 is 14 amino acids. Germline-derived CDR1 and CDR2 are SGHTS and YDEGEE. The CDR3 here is CASSPFRTVVGQYF. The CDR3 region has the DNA TGTGCCAGCAGCCCTTTTCGGACGGTGGTGGGTCAGTACTTC. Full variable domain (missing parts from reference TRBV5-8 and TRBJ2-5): EAGVTQSPTHLIKTRGQQATLRCSPISGHTSVYWYQQALGLGLQFLLWYDEGEERNRGNFPPRFSGRQFPNYSSELNVNALELEDSALYLCASSPFRTVVGQYFGPGTRLLVL.

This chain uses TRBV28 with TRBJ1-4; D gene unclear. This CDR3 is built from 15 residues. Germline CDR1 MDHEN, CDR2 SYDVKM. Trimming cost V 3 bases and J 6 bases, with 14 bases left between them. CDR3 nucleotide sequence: TGTGCCAGCAGTTTCTCCGGGGTGATGGATGAAAAACTGTTTTTT. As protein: CASSFSGVMDEKLFF. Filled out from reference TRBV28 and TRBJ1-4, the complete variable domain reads DVKVTQSSRYLVKRTGEKVFLECVQDMDHENMFWYRQDPGLGLRLIYFSYDVKMKEKGDIPEGYSVSREKKERFSLILESASTNQTSMYLCASSFSGVMDEKLFFGSGTQLSVL.

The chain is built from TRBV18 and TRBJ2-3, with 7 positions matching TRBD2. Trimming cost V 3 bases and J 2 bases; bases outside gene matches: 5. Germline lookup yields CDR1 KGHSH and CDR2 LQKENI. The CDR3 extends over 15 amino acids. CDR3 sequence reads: CASSPTGGDTDTQYF. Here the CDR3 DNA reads TGTGCCAGCTCACCCACGGGGGGAGACACAGATACGCAGTATTTT.

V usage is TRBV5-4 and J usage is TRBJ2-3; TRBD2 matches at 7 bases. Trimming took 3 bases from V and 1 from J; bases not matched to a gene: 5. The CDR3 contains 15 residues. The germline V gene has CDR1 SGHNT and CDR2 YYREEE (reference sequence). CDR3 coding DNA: TGTGCCAGCAGCTCGTCCCGGGGGGGCACAGATACGCAGTATTTT. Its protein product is CASSSSRGGTDTQYF. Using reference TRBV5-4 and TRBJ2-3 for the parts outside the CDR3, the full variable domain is ETGVTQSPTHLIKTRGQQVTLRCSSQSGHNTVSWYQQALGQGPQFIFQYYREEENGRGNFPPRFSGLQFPNYSSELNVNALELDDSALYLCASSSSRGGTDTQYFGPGTRLTVL.

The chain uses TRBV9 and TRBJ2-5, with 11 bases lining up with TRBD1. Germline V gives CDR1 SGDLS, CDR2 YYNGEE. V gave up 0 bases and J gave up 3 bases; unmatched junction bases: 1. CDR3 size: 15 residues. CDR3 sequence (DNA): TGTGCCAGCAGCGTAGGGGACAGGGGGAAAGAGACCCAGTACTTC. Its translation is CASSVGDRGKETQYF.

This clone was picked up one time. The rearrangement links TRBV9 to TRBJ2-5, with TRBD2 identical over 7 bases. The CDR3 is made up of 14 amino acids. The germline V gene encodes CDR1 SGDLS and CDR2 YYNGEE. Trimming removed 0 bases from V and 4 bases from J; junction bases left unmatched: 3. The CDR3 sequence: CASSVGSGGETQYF. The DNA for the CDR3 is TGTGCCAGCAGCGTAGGGTCGGGGGGAGAGACCCAGTACTTC.

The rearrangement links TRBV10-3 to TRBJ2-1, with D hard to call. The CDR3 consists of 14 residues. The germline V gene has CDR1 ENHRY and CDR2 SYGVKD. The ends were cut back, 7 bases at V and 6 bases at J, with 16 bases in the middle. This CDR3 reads CAITSGLGANEQFF. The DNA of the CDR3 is TGTGCCATCACATCGGGTTTGGGCGCCAATGAGCAGTTCTTC.

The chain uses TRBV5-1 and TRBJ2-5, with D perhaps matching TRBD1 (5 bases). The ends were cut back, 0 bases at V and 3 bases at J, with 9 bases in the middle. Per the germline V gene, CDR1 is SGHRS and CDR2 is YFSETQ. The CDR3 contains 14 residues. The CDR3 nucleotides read TGCGCCAGCAGCTTGGGACAGATTAAAGAGACCCAGTACTTC. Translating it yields CASSLGQIKETQYF.

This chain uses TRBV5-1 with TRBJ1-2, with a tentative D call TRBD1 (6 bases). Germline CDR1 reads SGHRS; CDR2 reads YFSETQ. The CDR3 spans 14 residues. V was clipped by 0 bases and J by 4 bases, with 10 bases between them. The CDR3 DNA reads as TGCGCCAGCAGCTTGGGGGACACAGCCTATGGCTACACCTTC. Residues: CASSLGDTAYGYTF.

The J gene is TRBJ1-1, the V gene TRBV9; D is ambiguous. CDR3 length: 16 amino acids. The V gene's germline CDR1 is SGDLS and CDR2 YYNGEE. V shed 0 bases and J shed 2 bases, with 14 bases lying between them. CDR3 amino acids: CASSVDGGSPNTEAFF. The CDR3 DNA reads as TGTGCCAGCAGCGTAGATGGAGGGAGCCCAAACACTGAAGCTTTCTTT.

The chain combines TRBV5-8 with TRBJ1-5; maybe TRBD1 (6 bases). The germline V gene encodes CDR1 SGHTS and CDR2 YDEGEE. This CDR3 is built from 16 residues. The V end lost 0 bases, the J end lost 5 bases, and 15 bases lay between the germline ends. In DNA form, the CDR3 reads TGTGCCAGCAGCTTGGGGGCCGGGCCAGGGGATCAGCCCCAGCATTTT. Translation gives CASSLGAGPGDQPQHF.

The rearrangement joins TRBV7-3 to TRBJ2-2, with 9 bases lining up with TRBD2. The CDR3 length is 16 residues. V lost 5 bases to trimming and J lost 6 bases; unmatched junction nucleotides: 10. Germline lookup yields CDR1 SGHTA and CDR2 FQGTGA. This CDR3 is CASSPPAGGSSGELFF. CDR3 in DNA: TGTGCCAGCAGCCCCCCGGCGGGGGGGTCCTCCGGGGAGCTGTTTTTT.